The entry below gives a single T cell receptor (beta chain) sequence along with its context. Profiled with immunoSEQ multiplex PCR; TCRdb holds only in-frame clones, not every one. The top ten clones hold 5.5% to 8% of a sample with under 250,000 clones, around 86% of them seen once. The record originates from a study of blood T cell repertoires in COVID-19. This CDR3 region has 12 residues. Between the trimmed V and J ends, which lost 5 bases and 8 bases, there was a span of 12 bases. CDR1 is SGHTA and CDR2 is FQGNSA in the germline V gene. This chain links TRBV7-2 with TRBJ1-2; D possibly corresponds to TRBD1 (6 bases). The receptor was isolated from a man between 60 and 75 years old who had recovered from COVID-19. Sequenced sample: peripheral blood. CDR3 residues: CASSPRTDGYTF. In DNA, the CDR3 is TGTGCCAGCAGCCCGAGGACAGACGGCTACACCTTC.